The present entry profiles one T cell receptor (beta chain) with its context. Its antigen is unknown. Using immunoSEQ multiplex PCR, the repertoire was profiled, and TCRdb retains in-frame clones only, with some absent. The sample carries under 100,000 clones, approximately 80% recorded once. These data are taken from a study of radiotherapy plus CTLA-4 blockade in lung cancer. Lung cancer patients with chemo-refractory metastatic non-small-cell disease were given focal radiation plus CTLA-4 blockade with ipilimumab. V shed 2 bases and J shed 0 bases, with 22 bases lying between them. The CDR3 extends over 20 amino acids. Germline loops: CDR1 LNHDA, CDR2 SQIVND (reference sequence). Whole-study results and caveats: TCR clones from tumors expanded in blood after radiotherapy plus ipilimumab. Response was reportedly best predicted by early blood T cell clone dynamics, with interferon-beta.

The clonotype originates from a human donor with non-small cell lung cancer that progressed on radiotherapy plus ipilimumab. The J gene is TRBJ2-2, the V gene TRBV19; TRBD1 is a possible D gene (6 bases). Sequences were derived from peripheral blood, sampled from a patient treated with radiotherapy plus ipilimumab. The CDR3 spells CASSIRRSGAPSANTGELFF. CDR3 DNA sequence: TGTGCCAGTAGTATAAGGAGGTCAGGGGCCCCTTCCGCGAACACCGGGGAGCTGTTTTTT.